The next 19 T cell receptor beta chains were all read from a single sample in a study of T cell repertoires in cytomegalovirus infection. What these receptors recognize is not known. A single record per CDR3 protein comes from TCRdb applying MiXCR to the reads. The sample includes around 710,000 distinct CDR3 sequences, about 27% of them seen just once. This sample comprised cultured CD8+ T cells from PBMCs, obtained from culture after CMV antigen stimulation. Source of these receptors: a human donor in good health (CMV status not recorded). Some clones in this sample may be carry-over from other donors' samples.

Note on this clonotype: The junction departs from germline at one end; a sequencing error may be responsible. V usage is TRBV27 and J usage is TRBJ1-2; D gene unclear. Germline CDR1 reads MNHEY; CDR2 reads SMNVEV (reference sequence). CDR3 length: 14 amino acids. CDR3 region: CTSTPIEGWYGYTF. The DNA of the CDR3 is TGTACCAGCACCCCAATAGAGGGATGGTATGGCTACACCTTC.

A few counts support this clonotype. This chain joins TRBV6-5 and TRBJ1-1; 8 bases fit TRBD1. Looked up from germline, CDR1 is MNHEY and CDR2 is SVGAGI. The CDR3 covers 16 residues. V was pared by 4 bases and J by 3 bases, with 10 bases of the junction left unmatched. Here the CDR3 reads CASSSSGGSGYTEAFF. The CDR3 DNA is TGTGCCAGCAGTTCGTCAGGGGGCTCGGGCTACACTGAAGCTTTCTTT.

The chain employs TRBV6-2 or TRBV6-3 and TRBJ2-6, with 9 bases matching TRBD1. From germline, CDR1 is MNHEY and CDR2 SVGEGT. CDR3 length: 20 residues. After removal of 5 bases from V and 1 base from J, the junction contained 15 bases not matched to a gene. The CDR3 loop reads CASSHTGGQGVWSGANVLTF. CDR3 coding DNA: TGTGCCAGCAGTCACACAGGGGGCCAGGGAGTCTGGTCTGGGGCCAACGTCCTGACTTTC.

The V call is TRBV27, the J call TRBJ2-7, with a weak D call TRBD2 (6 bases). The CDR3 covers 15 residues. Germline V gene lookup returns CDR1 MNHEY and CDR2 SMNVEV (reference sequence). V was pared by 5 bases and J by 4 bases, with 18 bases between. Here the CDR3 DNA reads TGTGCCAGCAGTACAACCAGCGGGTCGGGGTACGAGCAGTACTTC. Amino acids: CASSTTSGSGYEQYF.

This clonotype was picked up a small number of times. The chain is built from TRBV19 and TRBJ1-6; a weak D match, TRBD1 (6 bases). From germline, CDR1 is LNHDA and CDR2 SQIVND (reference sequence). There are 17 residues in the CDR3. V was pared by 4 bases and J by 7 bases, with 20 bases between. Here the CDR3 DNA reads TGTGCCAGTAGTACCACTTCCGGGAGGGGGGTAAATTCACCCCTCCACTTT. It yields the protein CASSTTSGRGVNSPLHF. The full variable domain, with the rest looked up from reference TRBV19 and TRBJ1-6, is DGGITQSPKYLFRKEGQNVTLSCEQNLNHDAMYWYRQDPGQGLRLIYYSQIVNDFQKGDIAEGYSVSREKKESFPLTVTSAQKNPTAFYLCASSTTSGRGVNSPLHFGNGTRLTVT.

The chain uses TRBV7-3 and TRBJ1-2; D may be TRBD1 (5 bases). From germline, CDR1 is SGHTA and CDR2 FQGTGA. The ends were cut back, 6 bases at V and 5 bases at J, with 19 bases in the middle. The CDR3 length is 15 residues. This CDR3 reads CASRSAGRPWYGYTF. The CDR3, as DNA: TGTGCCAGCAGGTCGGCAGGGCGGCCTTGGTATGGCTACACCTTC.

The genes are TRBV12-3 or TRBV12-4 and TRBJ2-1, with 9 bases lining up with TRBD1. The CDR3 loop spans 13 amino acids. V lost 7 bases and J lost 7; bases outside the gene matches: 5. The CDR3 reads CASIGQGWNEQFF. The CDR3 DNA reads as TGTGCCAGCATTGGACAGGGGTGGAATGAGCAGTTCTTC.

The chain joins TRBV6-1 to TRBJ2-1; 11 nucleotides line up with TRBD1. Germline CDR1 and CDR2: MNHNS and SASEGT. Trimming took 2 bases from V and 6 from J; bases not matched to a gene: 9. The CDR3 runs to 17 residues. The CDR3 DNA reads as TGTGCCAGCAGTGAATATCAGGGACAGGGGGTGGGCAATGAGCAGTTCTTC. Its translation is CASSEYQGQGVGNEQFF.

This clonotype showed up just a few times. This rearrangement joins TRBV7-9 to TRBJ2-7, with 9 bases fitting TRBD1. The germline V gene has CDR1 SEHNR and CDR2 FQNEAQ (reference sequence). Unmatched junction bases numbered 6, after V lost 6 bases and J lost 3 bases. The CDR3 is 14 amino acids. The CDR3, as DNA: TGTGCCAGCAGGTCGGGACAGGGCGTCTACGAGCAGTACGTC. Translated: CASRSGQGVYEQYV.

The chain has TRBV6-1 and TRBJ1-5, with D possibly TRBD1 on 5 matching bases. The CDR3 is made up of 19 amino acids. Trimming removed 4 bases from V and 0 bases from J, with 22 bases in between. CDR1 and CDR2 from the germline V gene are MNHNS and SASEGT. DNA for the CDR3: TGTGCCAGCAGTGCGGCGGGGGGAAGGTTTCTTTATAGCAATCAGCCCCAGCATTTT. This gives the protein CASSAAGGRFLYSNQPQHF.

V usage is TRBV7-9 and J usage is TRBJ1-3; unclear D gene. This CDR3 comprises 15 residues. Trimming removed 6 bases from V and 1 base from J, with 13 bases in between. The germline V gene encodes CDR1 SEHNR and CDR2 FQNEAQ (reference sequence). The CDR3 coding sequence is TGTGCCAGCAGTCGTGCTCGAGATTCTGGAAACACCATATATTTT. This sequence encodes CASSRARDSGNTIYF.

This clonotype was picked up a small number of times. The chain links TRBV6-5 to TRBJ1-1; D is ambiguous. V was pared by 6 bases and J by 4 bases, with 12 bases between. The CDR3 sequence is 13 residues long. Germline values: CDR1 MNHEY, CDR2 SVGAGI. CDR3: CASSLPTGTEAFF. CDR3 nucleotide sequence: TGTGCCAGCAGCCTACCAACTGGCACTGAAGCTTTCTTT.

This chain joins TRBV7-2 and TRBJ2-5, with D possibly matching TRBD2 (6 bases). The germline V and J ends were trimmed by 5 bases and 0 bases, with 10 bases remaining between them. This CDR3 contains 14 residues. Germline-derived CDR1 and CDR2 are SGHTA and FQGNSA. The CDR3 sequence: CASSPEGNQETQYF. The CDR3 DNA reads TGTGCCAGCAGCCCGGAGGGGAACCAAGAGACCCAGTACTTC. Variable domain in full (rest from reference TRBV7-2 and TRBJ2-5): GAGVSQSPSNKVTEKGKDVELRCDPISGHTALYWYRQSLGQGLEFLIYFQGNSAPDKSGLPSDRFSAERTGGSVSTLTIQRTQQEDSAVYLCASSPEGNQETQYFGPGTRLLVL.

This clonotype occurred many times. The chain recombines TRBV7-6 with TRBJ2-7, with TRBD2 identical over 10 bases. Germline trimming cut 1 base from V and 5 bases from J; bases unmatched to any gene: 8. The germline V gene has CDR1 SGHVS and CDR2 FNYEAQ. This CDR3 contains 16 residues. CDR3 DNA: TGTGCCAGCAGCTTAGAGGCCAGCGGGGGGGCTCACGAGCAGTACTTC. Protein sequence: CASSLEASGGAHEQYF.

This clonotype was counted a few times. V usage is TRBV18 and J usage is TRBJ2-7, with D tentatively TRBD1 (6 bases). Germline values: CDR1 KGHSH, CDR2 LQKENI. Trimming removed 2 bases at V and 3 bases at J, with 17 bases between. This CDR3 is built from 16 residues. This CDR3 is CASSPSIAGEFYEQYV. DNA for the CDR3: TGTGCCAGCTCACCAAGTATTGCAGGGGAGTTCTACGAGCAGTACGTC.

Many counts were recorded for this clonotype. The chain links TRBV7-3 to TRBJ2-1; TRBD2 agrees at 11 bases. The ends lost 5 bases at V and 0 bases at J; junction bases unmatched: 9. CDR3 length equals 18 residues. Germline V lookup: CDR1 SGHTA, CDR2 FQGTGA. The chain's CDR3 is CASSGGTSGLRSYNEQFF. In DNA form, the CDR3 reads TGTGCCAGCAGCGGCGGGACTAGCGGATTACGCTCCTACAATGAGCAGTTCTTC.

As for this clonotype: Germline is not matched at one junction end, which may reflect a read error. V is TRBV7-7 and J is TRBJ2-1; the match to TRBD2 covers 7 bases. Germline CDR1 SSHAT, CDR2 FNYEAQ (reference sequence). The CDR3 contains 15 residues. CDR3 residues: CASSLGTIGVGEQFF. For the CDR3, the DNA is TGTGCTAGCAGCTTGGGGACTATCGGGGTAGGCGAGCAGTTCTTC.

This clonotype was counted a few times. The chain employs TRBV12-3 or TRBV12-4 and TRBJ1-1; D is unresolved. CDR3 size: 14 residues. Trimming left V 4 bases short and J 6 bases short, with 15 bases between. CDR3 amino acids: CASSSRSRGAEAFF. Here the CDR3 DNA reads TGTGCCAGCAGTTCAAGGTCCCGAGGTGCTGAAGCTTTCTTT.

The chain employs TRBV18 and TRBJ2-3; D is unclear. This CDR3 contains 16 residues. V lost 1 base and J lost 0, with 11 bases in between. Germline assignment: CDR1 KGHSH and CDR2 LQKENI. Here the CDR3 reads CASSPQAYPSTDTQYF. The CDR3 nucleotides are TGTGCCAGCTCACCACAGGCGTATCCTAGCACAGATACGCAGTATTTT.